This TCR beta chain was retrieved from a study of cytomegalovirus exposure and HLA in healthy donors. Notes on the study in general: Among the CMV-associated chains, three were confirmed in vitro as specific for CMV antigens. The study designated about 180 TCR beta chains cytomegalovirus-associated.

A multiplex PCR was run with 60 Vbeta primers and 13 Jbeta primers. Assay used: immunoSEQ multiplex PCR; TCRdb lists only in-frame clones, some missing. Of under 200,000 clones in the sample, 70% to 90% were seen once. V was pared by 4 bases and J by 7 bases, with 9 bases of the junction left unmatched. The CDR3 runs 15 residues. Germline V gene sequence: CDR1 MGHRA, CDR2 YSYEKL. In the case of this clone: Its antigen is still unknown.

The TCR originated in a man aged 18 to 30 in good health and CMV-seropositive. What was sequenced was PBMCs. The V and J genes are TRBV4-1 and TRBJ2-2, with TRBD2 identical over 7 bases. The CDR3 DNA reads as TGCGCCAGCAGCCCCCGGACTAGGAAGGGCGGGGAGCTGTTTTTT. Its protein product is CASSPRTRKGGELFF.